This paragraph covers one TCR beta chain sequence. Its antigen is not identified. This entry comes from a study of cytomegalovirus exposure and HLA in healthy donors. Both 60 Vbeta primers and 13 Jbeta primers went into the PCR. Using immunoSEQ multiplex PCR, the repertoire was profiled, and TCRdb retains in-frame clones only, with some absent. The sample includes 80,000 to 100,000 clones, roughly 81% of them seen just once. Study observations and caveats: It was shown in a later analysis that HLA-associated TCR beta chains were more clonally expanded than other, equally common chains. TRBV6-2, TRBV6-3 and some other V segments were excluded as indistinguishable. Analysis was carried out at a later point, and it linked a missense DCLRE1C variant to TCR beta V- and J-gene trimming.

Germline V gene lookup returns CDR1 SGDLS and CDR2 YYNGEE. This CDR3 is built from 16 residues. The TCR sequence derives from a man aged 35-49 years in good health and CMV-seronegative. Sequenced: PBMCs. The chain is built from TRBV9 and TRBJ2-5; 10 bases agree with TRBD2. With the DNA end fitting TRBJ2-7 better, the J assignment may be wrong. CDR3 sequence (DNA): TGTGCCAGCAGCGTAGCTAGCGGGGGTGGTTTTTACGAGCAGTACTTC. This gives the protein CASSVASGGGFYEQYF.